The entry that follows covers one TCR beta chain sequence. No antigen is known for it. V lost 2 bases and J 0 bases, leaving 14 bases between the germline ends. The CDR3 is made up of 16 amino acids. Germline V gene lookup returns CDR1 SGHVS and CDR2 FQNEAQ. Sequenced by immunoSEQ multiplex PCR; TCRdb stores in-frame clones only, minus some. The sample records roughly 70,000 clones, roughly 86% being singletons. This sample was taken from a study of chemoradiotherapy in HPV16-positive cancers. Study context: Candidate HPV-specific T-cell clones and common TCR motifs came from functional assays in two HPV16-positive patients.

Study-wide points: Non-HPV-specific T cells did not expand in tumors during treatment, whereas candidate HPV-specific clones and E7-related motifs did. Only two HPV16-positive patients supplied the functional HPV-specificity definition.

The chain carries TRBV7-8 and TRBJ2-7; D perhaps matches TRBD2 (6 bases). This sample comprised blood, obtained from a patient who underwent chemoradiotherapy. The TCR sequence derives from a human donor with HPV-associated anogenital cancer. CDR3 loop: CASSLRDSRSSYEQYF. CDR3 coding DNA: TGTGCCAGCAGCTTAAGGGACTCCCGGAGCTCCTACGAGCAGTACTTC. The full variable domain, completed using reference TRBV7-8 and TRBJ2-7, is GAGVSQSPRYKVAKRGQDVALRCDPISGHVSLFWYQQALGQGPEFLTYFQNEAQLDKSGLPSDRFFAERPEGSVSTLKIQRTQQEDSAVYLCASSLRDSRSSYEQYFGPGTRLTVT.